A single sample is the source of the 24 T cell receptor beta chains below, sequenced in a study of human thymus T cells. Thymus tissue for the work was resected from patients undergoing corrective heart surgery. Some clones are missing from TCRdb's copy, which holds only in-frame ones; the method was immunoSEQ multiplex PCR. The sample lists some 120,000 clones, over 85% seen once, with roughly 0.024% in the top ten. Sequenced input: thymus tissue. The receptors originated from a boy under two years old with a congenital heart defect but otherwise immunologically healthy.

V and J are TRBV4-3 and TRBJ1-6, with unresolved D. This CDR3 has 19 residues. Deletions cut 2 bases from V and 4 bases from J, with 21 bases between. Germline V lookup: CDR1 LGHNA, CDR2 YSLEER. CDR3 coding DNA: TGCGCCAGCAGCCAAAGGCCCCTGTCAACCTCTGTATATAATTCACCCCTCCACTTT. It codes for CASSQRPLSTSVYNSPLHF.

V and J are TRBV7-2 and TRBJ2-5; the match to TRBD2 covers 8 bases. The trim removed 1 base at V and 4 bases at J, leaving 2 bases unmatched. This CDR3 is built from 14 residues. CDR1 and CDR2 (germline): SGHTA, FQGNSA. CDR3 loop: CASSLGRGAETQYF. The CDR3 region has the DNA TGTGCCAGCAGCTTAGGGCGGGGGGCAGAGACCCAGTACTTC.

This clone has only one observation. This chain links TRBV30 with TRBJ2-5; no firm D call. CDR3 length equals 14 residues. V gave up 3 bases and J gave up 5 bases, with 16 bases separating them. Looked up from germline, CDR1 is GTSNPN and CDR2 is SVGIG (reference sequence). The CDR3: CAWSRKWNGETQYF. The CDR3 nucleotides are TGTGCCTGGAGCAGAAAGTGGAATGGGGAGACCCAGTACTTC.

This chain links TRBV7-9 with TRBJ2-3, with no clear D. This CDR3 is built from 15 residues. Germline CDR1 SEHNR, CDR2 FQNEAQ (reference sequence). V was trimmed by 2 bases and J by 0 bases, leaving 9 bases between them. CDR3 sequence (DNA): TGTGCCAGCAGCTTACCGGTGCCTAGCACAGATACGCAGTATTTT. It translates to CASSLPVPSTDTQYF.

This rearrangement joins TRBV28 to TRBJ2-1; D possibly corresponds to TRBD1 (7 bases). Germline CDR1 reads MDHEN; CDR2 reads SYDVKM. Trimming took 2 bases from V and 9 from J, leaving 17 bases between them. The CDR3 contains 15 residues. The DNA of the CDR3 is TGTGCCAGCAGTTTAAGGCAGGGGGGTAAGGGTGAGCAGTTCTTC. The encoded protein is CASSLRQGGKGEQFF.

The CDR3 reads CASSFCWPDIFYEQYF. As DNA, the CDR3 is TGTGCCAGCAGTTTTTGTTGGCCCGATATCTTCTACGAGCAGTACTTC. The rearrangement uses TRBV28 and TRBJ2-7; no firm D call. This CDR3 is built from 16 residues. The V gene lost 3 bases and the J gene lost 3 bases, with 18 bases spanning the gap. CDR1 is MDHEN and CDR2 is SYDVKM in the germline V gene. The full variable domain, with the rest looked up from reference TRBV28 and TRBJ2-7, is DVKVTQSSRYLVKRTGEKVFLECVQDMDHENMFWYRQDPGLGLRLIYFSYDVKMKEKGDIPEGYSVSREKKERFSLILESASTNQTSMYLCASSFCWPDIFYEQYFGPGTRLTVT.

CDR3 DNA: TGCGCCAGCAGCTTGGGGGTTAGCCCTGGATACAATGAGCAGTTCTTC. Residues: CASSLGVSPGYNEQFF. The J gene is TRBJ2-1, the V gene TRBV5-1; D call uncertain. The CDR3 covers 16 residues. The germline CDR1 and CDR2 sequences are SGHRS and YFSETQ. The ends were cut back, 0 bases at V and 4 bases at J, with 14 bases in the middle.

The CDR3 bases are TGTGCCAGCATATATATCGAGCGGGTCAACACTGAAGCTTTCTTT. Its protein product is CASIYIERVNTEAFF. The chain carries TRBV6-6 and TRBJ1-1, with D unresolved. Germline V lookup: CDR1 MNHNY, CDR2 SVGAGI (reference sequence). The CDR3 has 15 amino acids. V lost 7 bases and J 2 bases, leaving 17 bases between the germline ends.

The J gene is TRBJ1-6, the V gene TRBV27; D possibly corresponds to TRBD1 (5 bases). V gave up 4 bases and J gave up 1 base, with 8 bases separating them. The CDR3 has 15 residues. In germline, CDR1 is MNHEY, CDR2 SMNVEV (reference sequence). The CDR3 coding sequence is TGTGCCAGCAGTTCTTACAGGTCCTATAATTCACCCCTCCACTTT. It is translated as CASSSYRSYNSPLHF.

This CDR3 reads CASSFRGDRGTRDTEAFF. The CDR3 bases are TGTGCCAGCAGTTTTAGGGGGGACAGGGGCACCAGGGACACTGAAGCTTTCTTT. The rearrangement uses TRBV27 and TRBJ1-1; 10 nucleotides line up with TRBD1. Germline CDR1 and CDR2: MNHEY and SMNVEV (reference sequence). The V segment lost 3 bases and the J segment 3 bases; nucleotides outside the gene matches: 13. The length of the CDR3 is 18 residues.

DNA of the CDR3: TGCGCCAGCAGCTTAGCGGGGGGGCTGCAATATGAGCAGTTCTTC. Its protein product is CASSLAGGLQYEQFF. V and J are TRBV5-1 and TRBJ2-1; 10 nucleotides match TRBD2. Germline values: CDR1 SGHRS, CDR2 YFSETQ. The trim removed 2 bases at V and 8 bases at J, leaving 7 bases unmatched. The CDR3 covers 15 residues.

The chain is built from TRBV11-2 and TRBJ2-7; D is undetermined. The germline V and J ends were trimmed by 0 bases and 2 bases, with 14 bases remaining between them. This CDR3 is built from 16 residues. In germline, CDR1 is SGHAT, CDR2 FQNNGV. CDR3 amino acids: CASSLEAVRKPYEQYF. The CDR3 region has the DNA TGTGCCAGCAGCTTAGAGGCGGTCAGGAAACCCTACGAGCAGTACTTC.

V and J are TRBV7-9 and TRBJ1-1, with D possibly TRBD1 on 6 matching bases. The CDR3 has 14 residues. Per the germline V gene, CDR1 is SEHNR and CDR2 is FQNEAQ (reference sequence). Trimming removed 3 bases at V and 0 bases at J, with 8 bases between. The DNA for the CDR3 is TGTGCCAGCAGCTTCCGGGACATGAACACTGAAGCTTTCTTT. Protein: CASSFRDMNTEAFF.

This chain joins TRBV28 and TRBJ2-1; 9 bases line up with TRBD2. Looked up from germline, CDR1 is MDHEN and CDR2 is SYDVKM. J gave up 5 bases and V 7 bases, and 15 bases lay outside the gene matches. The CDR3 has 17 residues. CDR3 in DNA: TGTGCCAGCACTCCCCCTGGGCGGGGGGGCCCTCACAATGAGCAGTTCTTC. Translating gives CASTPPGRGGPHNEQFF. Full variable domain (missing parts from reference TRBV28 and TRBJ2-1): DVKVTQSSRYLVKRTGEKVFLECVQDMDHENMFWYRQDPGLGLRLIYFSYDVKMKEKGDIPEGYSVSREKKERFSLILESASTNQTSMYLCASTPPGRGGPHNEQFFGPGTRLTVL.

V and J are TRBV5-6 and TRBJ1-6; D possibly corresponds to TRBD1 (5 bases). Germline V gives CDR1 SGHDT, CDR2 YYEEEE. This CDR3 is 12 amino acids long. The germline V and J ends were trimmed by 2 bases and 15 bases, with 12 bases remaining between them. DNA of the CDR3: TGTGCCAGCAGCTTATGGGGGGGGAACCTCCACTTT. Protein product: CASSLWGGNLHF.

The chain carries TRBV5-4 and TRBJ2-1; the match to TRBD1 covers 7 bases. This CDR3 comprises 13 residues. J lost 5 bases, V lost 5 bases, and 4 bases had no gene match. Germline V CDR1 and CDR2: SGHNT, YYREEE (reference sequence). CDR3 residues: CASRGTANNEQFF. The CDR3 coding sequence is TGTGCCAGCAGGGGGACAGCAAACAATGAGCAGTTCTTC.

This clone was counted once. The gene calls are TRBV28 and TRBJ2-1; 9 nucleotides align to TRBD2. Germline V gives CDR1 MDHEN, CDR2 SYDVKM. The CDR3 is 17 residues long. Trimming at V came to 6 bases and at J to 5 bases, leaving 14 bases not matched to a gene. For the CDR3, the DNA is TGTGCCAGCAGCCGCGGGCGGGGGGGCCGAGGGGACAATGAGCAGTTCTTC. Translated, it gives CASSRGRGGRGDNEQFF.

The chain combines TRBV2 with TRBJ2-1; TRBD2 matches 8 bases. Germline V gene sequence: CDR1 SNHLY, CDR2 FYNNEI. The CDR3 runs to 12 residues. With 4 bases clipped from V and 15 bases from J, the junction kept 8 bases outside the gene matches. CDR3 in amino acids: CASSGGAGGRFF. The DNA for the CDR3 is TGTGCCAGCAGTGGCGGGGCGGGGGGCCGGTTCTTC. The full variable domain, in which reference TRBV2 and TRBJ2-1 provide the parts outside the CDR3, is EPEVTQTPSHQVTQMGQEVILRCVPISNHLYFYWYRQILGQKVEFLVSFYNNEISEKSEIFDDQFSVERPDGSNFTLKIRSTKLEDSAMYFCASSGGAGGRFFGPGTRLTVL.

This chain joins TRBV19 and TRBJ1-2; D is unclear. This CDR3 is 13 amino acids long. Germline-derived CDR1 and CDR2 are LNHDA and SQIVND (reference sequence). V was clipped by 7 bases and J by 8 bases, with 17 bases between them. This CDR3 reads CASNRATFYGYTF. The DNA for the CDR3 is TGTGCCAGTAACCGGGCCACCTTTTACGGCTACACCTTC. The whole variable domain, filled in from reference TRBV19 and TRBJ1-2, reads DGGITQSPKYLFRKEGQNVTLSCEQNLNHDAMYWYRQDPGQGLRLIYYSQIVNDFQKGDIAEGYSVSREKKESFPLTVTSAQKNPTAFYLCASNRATFYGYTFGSGTRLTVV.

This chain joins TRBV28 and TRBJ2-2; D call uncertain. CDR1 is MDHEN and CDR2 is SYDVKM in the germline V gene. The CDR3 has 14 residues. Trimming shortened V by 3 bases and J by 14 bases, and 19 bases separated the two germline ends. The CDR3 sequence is CASSFDGPVMKLFF. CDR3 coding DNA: TGTGCCAGCAGTTTTGACGGGCCGGTCATGAAACTGTTTTTT.

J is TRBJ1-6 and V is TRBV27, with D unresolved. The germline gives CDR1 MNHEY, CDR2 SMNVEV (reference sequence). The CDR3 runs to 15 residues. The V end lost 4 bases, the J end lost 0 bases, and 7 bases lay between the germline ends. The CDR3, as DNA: TGTGCCAGCAGTTGGACTTTCTCCTATAATTCACCCCTCCACTTT. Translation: CASSWTFSYNSPLHF.

The CDR3 bases are TGTGCCAGCAGCTCACAGGGATTAAGGTATGGCTACACCTTC. It yields the protein CASSSQGLRYGYTF. The J gene is TRBJ1-2, the V gene TRBV7-9, with a weak D call TRBD1 (6 bases). CDR3 length: 14 amino acids. Per the germline V gene, CDR1 is SEHNR and CDR2 is FQNEAQ (reference sequence). Trimming cost V 4 bases and J 5 bases, with 14 bases left between them. The whole variable domain, remainder taken from reference TRBV7-9 and TRBJ1-2, is DTGVSQNPRHKITKRGQNVTFRCDPISEHNRLYWYRQTLGQGPEFLTYFQNEAQLEKSRLLSDRFSAERPKGSFSTLEIQRTEQGDSAMYLCASSSQGLRYGYTFGSGTRLTVV.

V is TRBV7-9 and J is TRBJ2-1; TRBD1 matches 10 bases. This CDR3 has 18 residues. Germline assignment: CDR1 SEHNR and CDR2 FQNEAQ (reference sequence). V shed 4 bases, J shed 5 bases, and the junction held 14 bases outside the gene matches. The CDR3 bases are TGTGCCAGCAGCTCGGACAGGGGGGTGGCCCCCACACACAATGAGCAGTTCTTC. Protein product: CASSSDRGVAPTHNEQFF.

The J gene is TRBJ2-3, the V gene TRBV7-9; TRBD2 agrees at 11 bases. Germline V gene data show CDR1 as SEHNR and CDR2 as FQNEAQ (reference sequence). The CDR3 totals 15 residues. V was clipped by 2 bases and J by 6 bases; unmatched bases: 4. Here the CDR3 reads CASSLKTSGADTQYF. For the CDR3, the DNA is TGTGCCAGCAGCTTAAAGACTAGCGGGGCCGATACGCAGTATTTT.